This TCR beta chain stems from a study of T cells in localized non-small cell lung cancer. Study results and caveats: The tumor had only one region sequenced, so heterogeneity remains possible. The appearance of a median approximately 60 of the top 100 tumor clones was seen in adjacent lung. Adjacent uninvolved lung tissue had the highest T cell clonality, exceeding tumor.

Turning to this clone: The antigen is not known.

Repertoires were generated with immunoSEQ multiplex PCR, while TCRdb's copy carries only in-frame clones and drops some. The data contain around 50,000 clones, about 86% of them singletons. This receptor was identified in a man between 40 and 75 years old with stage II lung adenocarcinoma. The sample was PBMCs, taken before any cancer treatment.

This CDR3 is CASSLVGTPNEKLFF. The CDR3 nucleotides read TGCGCCAGCAGCTTGGTGGGGACCCCTAATGAAAAACTGTTTTTT. The J gene is TRBJ1-4, the V gene TRBV5-1; the D gene is possibly TRBD1 (5 bases). This CDR3 comprises 15 residues. V was cut by 0 bases and J by 3 bases, with 9 bases left in between. Germline V gives CDR1 SGHRS, CDR2 YFSETQ.